The sample holds many counts of the clone carrying this T cell receptor beta chain. TCRdb reprocessed the 5' RACE reads via MiXCR and lists one record per CDR3 protein. The sample has roughly 70,000 distinct CDR3 sequences; approximately 12% are singletons. The data were obtained in a study of early T cells in non-severe SARS-CoV-2 infection. This TCR was sampled from an adult who was a healthcare worker with PCR-confirmed SARS-CoV-2 infection or an uninfected control (not recorded which). The sequencing input was whole blood.

The CDR3 protein is CASSVRGNNSPLHF. CDR3 nucleotide sequence: TGTGCCAGCAGTGTGAGAGGGAATAATTCACCCCTCCACTTT. The rearrangement links TRBV27 to TRBJ1-6, with no clear D. The CDR3 spans 14 residues. Trimming left V 5 bases short and J 5 bases short, with 10 bases between. Germline V CDR1 and CDR2: MNHEY, SMNVEV (reference sequence).